These T cell receptor beta chains were read from a single sample in a study of human T cells and chemical hapten exposure. TCRdb reprocessed the RACE reads via MiXCR and lists one record per CDR3 protein. The repertoire holds roughly 140,000 distinct CDR3 sequences, approximately 12% seen once, with 1.3% to 1.5% in the top ten. The sequencing here drew on whole blood, taken in connection with sensitization to the hapten diphenylcyclopropenone (DPC). Source of these receptors: a woman aged 50 to 65 with alopecia areata. Some clones in this sample may be carry-over from other donors' samples. CDR3s include the opening cysteine and the closing phenylalanine or tryptophan. The D gene is left open where the match is weak. Clone size appears in some rows only: once, few, many, or a class for an expanded clone.

NA TRBJ1-1 NA TRBV25-1 TGTGCCAGCAGGGGGATAGGGGGAACTAGTGAAGCTTTCTTT CASRGIGGTSEAFF
NA TRBJ1-5 many TRBV6-5 TGTGCCAGCAGTACGCTCGCGGGAGGAGTTGGTGGCAATCAGCCCCAGCATTTT CASSTLAGGVGGNQPQHF
NA TRBJ2-1 NA TRBV3-1 TGTGCCAGCAGCCCGTCTACCCTCCGGGCCCCAGAAAAGGGCAATGAGCAGTTCTTC CASSPSTLRAPEKGNEQFF
NA TRBJ2-3 NA TRBV20-1 TGCAGTGTGGTACCACTCACAGATACGCAGTATTTT CSVVPLTDTQYF
NA TRBJ1-1 few TRBV4-3 TGCGCCAGCAGCGCAAGGGGACCGGGGAACACTGAAGCTTTCTTT CASSARGPGNTEAFF
NA TRBJ1-1 few TRBV18 TGTGCCAGCTCACCGAAGGGGACGAACACTGAAGCTTTCTTT CASSPKGTNTEAFF
NA TRBJ1-1 NA TRBV3-1 TGTGCCAGCACCCTAGAAAAAGGGCATCAGGCAGCTTTCTTT CASTLEKGHQAAFF
TRBD2 TRBJ2-7 NA TRBV5-1 TGCGCCAGCAGCATCGAGACTAGCGCCGAGCAGTACTTC CASSIETSAEQYF
TRBD2 TRBJ2-7 NA TRBV27 TGTGCCAGCACTCGGACTAGCGGTAACTACGAGCAGTACTTC CASTRTSGNYEQYF
TRBD2 TRBJ2-5 few TRBV20-1 TGCAGTGCTCGACTAGCGGGAGTCCATGAGACCCAGTACTTC CSARLAGVHETQYF
NA TRBJ2-3 many TRBV10-1 TGCGCCAGCAGTGAGTCACCGTCGGCTAGCACAGATACGCAGTATTTT CASSESPSASTDTQYF
NA TRBJ2-2 few TRBV6-5 TGTGCCACCCACCGGGACCCGAACACCGGGGAGCTGTTTTTT CATHRDPNTGELFF
TRBD1 TRBJ2-5 many TRBV11-1 TGTGCCAGCAGCCGGGACAGAAAAGAGACCCAGTACTTC CASSRDRKETQYF
TRBD2 TRBJ2-1 many TRBV3-1 TGTGCCAGCAGCCAAGATCTTGGAGGACTAGCGGGATACGAGCAGTTCTTC CASSQDLGGLAGYEQFF
NA TRBJ2-1 many TRBV12-3/TRBV12-4 TGTGCCAGCAGTTTAGGCGGGTTGGGGCAAGGGCAGTTCTTC CASSLGGLGQGQFF
NA TRBJ2-1 many TRBV29-1 TGCAGCGTTGAAGAGATCCACAATGAGCAGTTCTTC CSVEEIHNEQFF
NA TRBJ1-1 few TRBV18 TGTGCCAGCTCACCCGTTGGGGTGAACACTGAAGCTTTCTTT CASSPVGVNTEAFF
NA TRBJ2-1 many TRBV7-6 TGTGCCAGCAGCTTAGATCTTAGAGATGAGCAGTTCTTC CASSLDLRDEQFF
NA TRBJ2-7 NA TRBV6-1 TGTGCCAGCAGTGAACTGGGTCGGTACGAGCAGTACTTC CASSELGRYEQYF
NA TRBJ2-7 NA TRBV29-1 TGCAGCGTTGAGGTCGGACCGTACGAGCAGTACTTC CSVEVGPYEQYF
TRBD2 TRBJ2-7 NA TRBV28 TGTGCCAGCAGTTCAACCGGGACTAGCATCCACGAGCAGTACTTC CASSSTGTSIHEQYF
TRBD1 TRBJ2-1 many TRBV7-3 TGTGCCAGCAGCTTAGGACAGGGGAGTAACAATGAGCAGTTCTTC CASSLGQGSNNEQFF
NA TRBJ2-5 NA TRBV7-9 TGTGCCAGCAGAAGACAGGTCCAAGAGACCCAGTACTTC CASRRQVQETQYF
TRBD2 TRBJ2-4 few TRBV3-1 TGTGCCAGCAGCCCCTCTAGCGGGAGGGCCGATAAAAACATTCAGTACTTC CASSPSSGRADKNIQYF
NA TRBJ2-5 few TRBV18 TGTGCCAGCTCACTACAGGTTGAAGAGACCCAGTACTTC CASSLQVEETQYF
TRBD1 TRBJ1-6 few TRBV20-1 TGCAGTGGAGAGGGGGCAGGGGGCAATTCACCCCTCCACTTT CSGEGAGGNSPLHF
TRBD1 TRBJ2-3 many TRBV19 TGTGCCAGTAGTATACGACAGGGGGCGCGCACAGATACGCAGTATTTT CASSIRQGARTDTQYF
NA TRBJ2-5 many TRBV29-1 TGCAGCGTTGAAGGTGGTCGGCAAGAGACCCAGTACTTC CSVEGGRQETQYF
TRBD1 TRBJ1-2 NA TRBV29-1 TGCAGCGTTGGCGGACAGGGGGCGTATGGCTACACCTTC CSVGGQGAYGYTF
TRBD1 TRBJ2-7 few TRBV27 TGTGCCAGCAGTACCCGACAGGGCGGTCCCTACGAGCAGTACTTC CASSTRQGGPYEQYF
NA TRBJ2-3 many TRBV10-3 TGTGCCATCAGTGAGCCTGGGGCCGGGAGCACAGATACGCAGTATTTT CAISEPGAGSTDTQYF
TRBD1 TRBJ1-3 many TRBV18 TGTGCCAGCTCACCCGAACAGGGGGCGCGAAACACCATATATTTT CASSPEQGARNTIYF
NA TRBJ2-7 NA TRBV4-2 TGTGCCAGCAGCGCCGTGGGCGGCGCCTTTACCTACGAGCAGTACTTC CASSAVGGAFTYEQYF
TRBD2 TRBJ2-5 NA TRBV19 TGTGCCACCGCAAACCAAGGACTAGCGGGAGAGACCCAGTACTTC CATANQGLAGETQYF
TRBD1 TRBJ2-1 many TRBV7-6 TGTGCCAGCAGCTTAGCAACCGGGACAGGTTACAATGAGCAGTTCTTC CASSLATGTGYNEQFF
NA TRBJ1-4 NA TRBV4-2 TGTGCCAGCAGCCCGTCGGGGGGCACAACTAATGAAAAACTGTTTTTT CASSPSGGTTNEKLFF
TRBD1 TRBJ2-3 NA TRBV5-1 TGCGCCAGCAGCTTGGCCGGGACAGAATTCACAGATACGCAGTATTTT CASSLAGTEFTDTQYF
TRBD2 TRBJ2-1 once TRBV7-2 TGTGCCAGCAGCTTTCTAGCGGGAGATCATCGGGAGCAGTTCTTC CASSFLAGDHREQFF
TRBD2 TRBJ2-5 NA TRBV20-1 TGCAGTGCTAGTGCGAGCGGGAGGGCTGAGACCCAGTACTTC CSASASGRAETQYF
NA TRBJ2-7 few TRBV7-2 TGTGCCAGCAGCTTAATGATCGGTTCCTACGAGCAGTACTTC CASSLMIGSYEQYF
NA TRBJ2-2 many TRBV6-1 TGTGCCAGCAGTGCTGTAGCGGAACGCACCGGGGAGCTGTTTTTT CASSAVAERTGELFF
NA TRBJ1-5 few TRBV6-2/TRBV6-3 TGTGCCAGCAGTACCCAGGGGATAAGCAATCAGCCCCAGCATTTT CASSTQGISNQPQHF
TRBD1 TRBJ2-1 few TRBV7-8 TGTGCCAGCAGCCTTTTGGGGACAGGGGGATATGAGCAGTTCTTC CASSLLGTGGYEQFF
TRBD1 TRBJ2-1 NA TRBV3-1 TGTGCCAGCAGCCTCACAGGGACAGGGGGCTCTGAGCAGTTCTTC CASSLTGTGGSEQFF
NA TRBJ2-7 many TRBV5-1 TGCGCCAGCAGCTTGGAAGGCCGGTACGAGCAGTACTTC CASSLEGRYEQYF
NA TRBJ2-1 many TRBV29-1 TGCAGCGTCAACAGGGAAATGGCAAATGAGCAGTTCTTC CSVNREMANEQFF
NA TRBJ2-1 few TRBV29-1 TGCAGCGTTGAAGATCATCTAGCAGACTCCTACAATGAGCAGTTCTTC CSVEDHLADSYNEQFF
NA TRBJ1-1 few TRBV11-2 TGTGCCAGCAGCCTCCGGCGAGCCCCCGTGAACACTGAAGCTTTCTTT CASSLRRAPVNTEAFF
NA TRBJ2-5 few TRBV5-4 TGTGCCAGCAGCTCTAGCGCGGGAATGCAAGAGACCCAGTACTTC CASSSSAGMQETQYF
NA TRBJ2-2 NA TRBV7-3 TGTGCCAGCAGCTCAACAGGGCTGAACACCGGGGAGCTGTTTTTT CASSSTGLNTGELFF
NA TRBJ2-1 NA TRBV29-1 TGCAGCGTTGCCGGGACGAGCTACAATGAGCAGTTCTTC CSVAGTSYNEQFF
NA TRBJ2-5 NA TRBV5-4 TGTGCCAGCAGCTCAGCCCGACTAGACTATCAAGAGACCCAGTACTTC CASSSARLDYQETQYF
TRBD1 TRBJ1-2 NA TRBV13 TGTGCCAGCAGCTGGGGACAGGGAGAGAATGGCTACACCTTC CASSWGQGENGYTF
NA TRBJ1-4 NA TRBV5-1 TGCGCCAGCAGCGATGGACACCTCCTGAATGAAAAACTGTTTTTT CASSDGHLLNEKLFF
NA TRBJ2-1 few TRBV7-3 TGTGCCAGCAGGGGCCAGACAGGAACGGGGAATGAGCAGTTCTTC CASRGQTGTGNEQFF
NA TRBJ2-3 many TRBV11-1 TGTGCCAGCAGCTTCAGACAGGATGGAACAGATACGCAGTATTTT CASSFRQDGTDTQYF
NA TRBJ2-5 few TRBV3-1 TGTGCCAGCAGTACTGGTTGGGGGACCCAGTACTTC CASSTGWGTQYF
NA TRBJ1-2 many TRBV3-1 TGTGCCAGCAGCCAAGAAGGAGGTGGCTACACCTTC CASSQEGGGYTF
NA TRBJ2-1 many TRBV7-9 TGTGCCAGCAGAAAGACCGGGACTTTCACCTACAATGAGCAGTTCTTC CASRKTGTFTYNEQFF
NA TRBJ2-2 few TRBV3-1 TGTGCCAGCAGCCTAACTGTTGGAACCGGGGAGCTGTTTTTT CASSLTVGTGELFF